The 18 T cell receptor beta chains listed next were all sequenced from one sample in a study of human T cells and chemical hapten exposure. TCRdb independently ran MiXCR on the 5' RACE reads; one entry per CDR3 protein. This table holds roughly 82,000 distinct CDR3 sequences, roughly 15% found once. Total RNA was isolated from whole blood that had not been fractionated. All receptors derive from a female donor in good health.

The chain combines TRBV12-3 or TRBV12-4 with TRBJ2-7; TRBD1 might be the D (6 bases). The CDR3 contains 14 residues. V was pared by 1 base and J by 4 bases, with 11 bases between. The CDR3 nucleotides read TGTGCCAGCAGTTTAGGGGGGCAGGTGTACGAGCAGTACTTC. This sequence encodes CASSLGGQVYEQYF.

Many counts were recorded for this clonotype. V usage is TRBV27 and J usage is TRBJ2-7; D not resolved. Per germline, CDR1 MNHEY and CDR2 SMNVEV (reference sequence). V lost 2 bases and J 2 bases, leaving 16 bases between the germline ends. This CDR3 has 16 amino acids. The CDR3 nucleotides are TGTGCCAGCAGTTTACATGTGGAATCCTCAACCTACGAGCAGTACTTC. Residues: CASSLHVESSTYEQYF.

This clonotype was picked up many times. This chain connects TRBV7-2 to TRBJ1-5; no reliable D call. Trimming pared 4 bases from V and 5 bases from J, leaving 9 bases between. Per the germline V gene, CDR1 is SGHTA and CDR2 is FQGNSA. This CDR3 region has 13 residues. The CDR3 region is CASSYHGDQPQHF. CDR3 DNA: TGTGCCAGCAGCTACCATGGGGATCAGCCCCAGCATTTT.

V and J are TRBV20-1 and TRBJ1-2; 7 bases fit TRBD1. From germline, CDR1 is DFQATT and CDR2 SNEGSKA (reference sequence). After removal of 4 bases from V and 4 bases from J, the junction contained 12 bases not matched to a gene. There are 15 residues in the CDR3. The CDR3 sequence: CSATDRASEPYGYTF. DNA for the CDR3: TGCAGTGCTACCGACAGGGCAAGCGAACCCTATGGCTACACCTTC.

As for this clonotype: One end of the junction fails to match germline, which may point to a read error. This chain joins TRBV18 and TRBJ2-2, with 11 bases lining up with TRBD2. The CDR3 runs 16 residues. The germline gives CDR1 KGHSH, CDR2 LQKENI. The CDR3 DNA is TGTGCCAGCTCCCCACCGGCACTAGCGGGAGACGGGGAGCTGTTTTTT. It yields the protein CASSPPALAGDGELFF.

For this clonotype: The conserved phenylalanine or tryptophan normally closing the CDR3 is absent here, so this likely arose from a read error. This chain joins TRBV12-5 and TRBJ1-2; tentatively, D is TRBD1 (5 bases). CDR1 and CDR2 (germline): LGHNT, FRNRAP. The germline V and J ends were trimmed by 6 bases and 5 bases, with 10 bases remaining between them. The CDR3 has 12 amino acids. The CDR3 reads CASGRDRYGYTS. In nucleotides, the CDR3 is TGTGCTAGTGGCCGAGACAGATATGGCTACACCTCC.

V is TRBV2 and J is TRBJ1-2, with 7 nucleotides matching TRBD1. In germline, CDR1 is SNHLY, CDR2 FYNNEI. CDR3 size: 14 residues. J was trimmed by 7 bases and V by 7 bases; bases with no gene match: 12. CDR3 protein: CASNWDSGAGGYTF. CDR3 DNA sequence: TGTGCCAGCAACTGGGACAGTGGAGCTGGTGGCTACACCTTC.

V and J are TRBV29-1 and TRBJ1-3, with 7 positions matching TRBD1. V lost 4 bases, J lost 2 bases, and 2 bases stayed unmatched. This CDR3 is 13 amino acids long. Germline-derived CDR1 and CDR2 are SQVTM and ANQGSEA. Here the CDR3 DNA reads TGCAGCGTTGGGGGACAGACTGGAAACACCATATATTTT. As protein: CSVGGQTGNTIYF. The variable domain in full, with the rest retrieved from reference TRBV29-1 and TRBJ1-3, is SAVISQKPSRDICQRGTSLTIQCQVDSQVTMMFWYRQQPGQSLTLIATANQGSEATYESGFVIDKFPISRPNLTFSTLTVSNMSPEDSSIYLCSVGGQTGNTIYFGEGSWLTVV.

V and J are TRBV5-1 and TRBJ2-3, with D maybe TRBD1 (5 bases). The germline V gene encodes CDR1 SGHRS and CDR2 YFSETQ. The CDR3 runs to 13 residues. V was cut by 2 bases and J by 7 bases, with 11 bases left in between. Written as DNA, the CDR3 is TGCGCCAGCAGCTTTGGACAAAGCAATACGCAGTATTTT. Its protein is CASSFGQSNTQYF.

This chain connects TRBV20-1 to TRBJ2-7; 13 bases align to TRBD2. The V segment lost 1 base and the J segment 2 bases; nucleotides outside the gene matches: 5. Germline V CDR1 and CDR2: DFQATT, SNEGSKA (reference sequence). The CDR3 covers 16 residues. The CDR3 protein is CSARARLAGGTYEQYF. In nucleotides, the CDR3 is TGCAGTGCTAGAGCTCGACTAGCGGGGGGCACCTACGAGCAGTACTTC.

The chain joins TRBV19 to TRBJ2-5; 10 bases are shared with TRBD2. Germline-derived CDR1 and CDR2 are LNHDA and SQIVND (reference sequence). The CDR3 has 14 amino acids. V lost 10 bases, J lost 5 bases, and 10 bases stayed unmatched. CDR3 region: CAIKPIAGGETQYF. Written as DNA, the CDR3 is TGTGCCATCAAACCCATAGCGGGAGGCGAGACCCAGTACTTC.

The chain's CDR3 is CASVEGGDYGYTF. The DNA of the CDR3 is TGTGCCAGCGTAGAAGGGGGCGATTATGGCTACACCTTC. The J gene is TRBJ1-2, the V gene TRBV18, with 7 bases identical to TRBD1. The CDR3 is 13 amino acids. The V gene's germline CDR1 is KGHSH and CDR2 LQKENI. V lost 8 bases to trimming and J lost 5 bases; unmatched junction nucleotides: 8.

The J gene is TRBJ1-2, the V gene TRBV3-1, with D unresolved. The V gene's germline CDR1 is LGHDT and CDR2 YNNKEL (reference sequence). The CDR3 has 13 residues. V was cut by 1 base and J by 7 bases, with 10 bases left in between. CDR3 bases: TGTGCCAGCAGCCAAGGTTCCTTGTCTGGCTACACCTTC. It yields the protein CASSQGSLSGYTF.

This clonotype has more than one count but fewer than ten. CDR3 in DNA: TGTGCCTGGAGTACGGCTTCAGCTGGCTACACCTTC. Its protein is CAWSTASAGYTF. The V and J genes are TRBV30 and TRBJ1-2; D remains ambiguous. The germline V gene has CDR1 GTSNPN and CDR2 SVGIG (reference sequence). V was shortened by 2 bases and J by 7 bases, with 11 bases between the two germline ends. The CDR3 has 12 residues.

The table lists this clonotype with many counts. The chain has TRBV5-5 and TRBJ1-1, with TRBD1 matching 9 bases. Germline-derived CDR1 and CDR2 are SGHKS and YYEKEE (reference sequence). V was pared by 1 base and J by 5 bases, with 6 bases of the junction left unmatched. CDR3 length: 15 amino acids. CDR3 residues: CASSLPGTGNTEAFF. CDR3 nucleotides: TGTGCCAGCAGCTTGCCCGGGACAGGGAATACTGAAGCTTTCTTT.

This clonotype was counted between two and nine times. The gene calls are TRBV29-1 and TRBJ2-2; D remains ambiguous. The V gene lost 4 bases and the J gene lost 9 bases, with 9 bases spanning the gap. Germline V lookup: CDR1 SQVTM, CDR2 ANQGSEA. This CDR3 has 11 residues. DNA of the CDR3: TGCAGCGTTGCAGTTAACTGGGAGCTGTTTTTT. It yields the protein CSVAVNWELFF.

This clonotype has more than one count but fewer than ten. The gene calls are TRBV2 and TRBJ2-1, with D possibly being TRBD2 (5 bases). Germline V gene data show CDR1 as SNHLY and CDR2 as FYNNEI. The V end lost 7 bases, the J end lost 0 bases, and 10 bases lay between the germline ends. This CDR3 region has 14 residues. CDR3 DNA: TGTGCCAGCACCGACTACACCTCCTACAATGAGCAGTTCTTC. Protein product: CASTDYTSYNEQFF.

The chain is built from TRBV5-1 and TRBJ2-7, with 10 positions matching TRBD1. CDR1 and CDR2 from the germline V gene are SGHRS and YFSETQ. The CDR3 is 16 residues long. The V segment lost 4 bases and the J segment 4 bases; nucleotides outside the gene matches: 11. CDR3 region: CASSPSTGGASYEQYF. The CDR3 nucleotides read TGCGCCAGCAGCCCTTCGACAGGGGGCGCTTCTTACGAGCAGTACTTC.